Listed below are T cell receptor beta chains from one sample, sequenced in a study of blood T cell repertoires in COVID-19. Data came from immunoSEQ multiplex PCR; TCRdb stores just in-frame clones and leaves some out. This table holds 220,000 or so clones, around 85% found once. The source material was PBMCs or T cells enriched from blood (not recorded which). These TCRs come from a woman between 35 and 50 years old with acute COVID-19. CDR3s include the opening cysteine and the closing phenylalanine or tryptophan. Fields, in order: V gene, D gene, clone size, J gene, CDR3 protein, CDR3 DNA. The D gene is left open where the match is weak. Only some rows state a clone size, as once, few, many or a class for expanded clones.

v_gene: TRBV12-3/TRBV12-4
d_gene: .
abundance: .
j_gene: TRBJ2-5
CDR3aa: CASSFEVQETQYF
CDR3nt: TGTGCCAGCAGTTTTGAGGTCCAAGAGACCCAGTACTTC

v_gene: TRBV9
d_gene: .
abundance: .
j_gene: TRBJ1-3
CDR3aa: CASSNLPGNTIYF
CDR3nt: TGTGCCAGCAGTAATCTTCCTGGAAACACCATATATTTT

v_gene: TRBV4-1
d_gene: .
abundance: .
j_gene: TRBJ2-5
CDR3aa: CASSQTAGETQYF
CDR3nt: TGCGCCAGCAGCCAGACTGCGGGGGAGACCCAGTACTTC

v_gene: TRBV6-5
d_gene: TRBD1
abundance: once
j_gene: TRBJ2-3
CDR3aa: CAIGGDRGLTDTQYF
CDR3nt: TGTGCCATCGGGGGCGACAGGGGGCTCACAGATACGCAGTATTTT

v_gene: TRBV28
d_gene: .
abundance: .
j_gene: TRBJ2-5
CDR3aa: CASSLPGETQYF
CDR3nt: TGTGCCAGCAGTTTACCCGGAGAGACCCAGTACTTC

v_gene: TRBV9
d_gene: TRBD1
abundance: .
j_gene: TRBJ1-2
CDR3aa: CASSGRTGWGYTF
CDR3nt: TGTGCCAGCAGCGGCCGGACAGGCTGGGGCTACACCTTC

v_gene: TRBV2
d_gene: .
abundance: few
j_gene: TRBJ1-6
CDR3aa: CASSNTALSSYNSPLHF
CDR3nt: TGTGCCAGCAGCAATACAGCCTTAAGCTCCTATAATTCACCCCTCCACTTT

v_gene: TRBV6-1
d_gene: TRBD1
abundance: .
j_gene: TRBJ1-2
CDR3aa: CASSDIDRGFFNYGYTF
CDR3nt: TGTGCCAGCAGTGATATTGACAGGGGTTTCTTTAACTATGGCTACACCTTC

v_gene: TRBV18
d_gene: .
abundance: .
j_gene: TRBJ2-2
CDR3aa: CASSPPRIANTGELFF
CDR3nt: TGTGCCAGCTCACCACCGAGAATCGCGAACACCGGGGAGCTGTTTTTT

v_gene: TRBV7-8
d_gene: TRBD2
abundance: .
j_gene: TRBJ2-5
CDR3aa: CASSIGTSGGVWETQYF
CDR3nt: TGTGCCAGCAGCATAGGGACTAGCGGGGGGGTCTGGGAGACCCAGTACTTC

v_gene: TRBV10-2
d_gene: TRBD1
abundance: .
j_gene: TRBJ2-7
CDR3aa: CASSESTGVFEQYF
CDR3nt: TGCGCCAGCAGTGAGTCGACAGGGGTCTTCGAGCAGTACTTC

v_gene: TRBV18
d_gene: .
abundance: .
j_gene: TRBJ1-5
CDR3aa: CASSPGEGNQPQHF
CDR3nt: TGTGCCAGCTCACCGGGTGAGGGAAATCAGCCCCAGCATTTT

v_gene: TRBV11-3
d_gene: TRBD2
abundance: .
j_gene: TRBJ2-2
CDR3aa: CASSLNGLAGDTGELFF
CDR3nt: TGTGCCAGCAGCTTAAATGGGCTAGCGGGAGACACCGGGGAGCTGTTTTTT

v_gene: TRBV5-1
d_gene: .
abundance: .
j_gene: TRBJ1-6
CDR3aa: CASSPSFATDGYRTLHF
CDR3nt: TGCGCCAGCAGCCCATCATTTGCGACAGACGGTTATCGGACCCTCCACTTT

v_gene: TRBV6-6
d_gene: TRBD1
abundance: .
j_gene: TRBJ1-2
CDR3aa: CASSQVENRGNYGYTF
CDR3nt: TGTGCCAGCAGTCAAGTCGAGAACAGGGGCAACTATGGCTACACCTTC

v_gene: TRBV7-2
d_gene: TRBD1
abundance: .
j_gene: TRBJ2-7
CDR3aa: CASTTGGDYEQYF
CDR3nt: TGTGCCAGCACAACAGGGGGCGACTACGAGCAGTACTTC

v_gene: TRBV9
d_gene: .
abundance: once
j_gene: TRBJ1-2
CDR3aa: CASSVGTGERDGYTF
CDR3nt: TGTGCCAGCAGCGTAGGGACGGGGGAGAGGGATGGCTACACCTTC

v_gene: TRBV6-1
d_gene: .
abundance: .
j_gene: TRBJ1-5
CDR3aa: CASSDRVGNQPQHF
CDR3nt: TGTGCCAGCAGTGACAGGGTTGGGAATCAGCCCCAGCATTTT

v_gene: TRBV19
d_gene: TRBD1
abundance: .
j_gene: TRBJ1-6
CDR3aa: CAGGTANSPLHF
CDR3nt: TGTGCCGGGGGGACAGCAAATTCACCCCTCCACTTT

v_gene: TRBV5-8
d_gene: .
abundance: few
j_gene: TRBJ2-7
CDR3aa: CASSVGAPREQYF
CDR3nt: TGTGCCAGCAGCGTTGGAGCCCCTCGGGAGCAGTACTTC

v_gene: TRBV2
d_gene: TRBD1
abundance: .
j_gene: TRBJ1-2
CDR3aa: CASGDRGRGGIYGYTF
CDR3nt: TGTGCCAGCGGGGACAGGGGGCGAGGGGGTATCTATGGCTACACCTTC

v_gene: TRBV7-9
d_gene: TRBD1
abundance: medium-sized
j_gene: TRBJ2-1
CDR3aa: CASSPGTAPYNEQFF
CDR3nt: TGTGCCAGCAGCCCCGGGACAGCCCCCTACAATGAGCAGTTCTTC

v_gene: TRBV9
d_gene: TRBD2
abundance: few
j_gene: TRBJ2-1
CDR3aa: CASSVRIAGGHEQFF
CDR3nt: TGTGCCAGCAGCGTACGAATAGCGGGAGGCCATGAGCAGTTCTTC